These 9 T cell receptor beta chains were sequenced from one sample in a study of T cells in Graves' hyperthyroidism and ophthalmopathy. Amplified regions were TCR beta CDR3 sequences from RNA transcripts. With the HTBI primer set, the TCR CDR3 went through a first round of RT-PCR. TCRdb re-analysed the multiplex PCR reads in MiXCR, keeping a single row per CDR3 protein. The profile shows about 600,000 distinct CDR3 sequences, around 15% of them singletons. Sequences were obtained from blood. These receptors were taken from a woman aged 35 to 49 with Graves' ophthalmopathy.

Ten or more counts support this clonotype. This chain uses TRBV28 with TRBJ1-2; the D is unclear. The germline gives CDR1 MDHEN, CDR2 SYDVKM. The germline V and J ends were trimmed by 7 bases and 3 bases, with 12 bases remaining between them. The CDR3 runs 13 residues. The CDR3 is CASNSQNHYGYTF. The CDR3 DNA follows: TGTGCCAGCAACAGCCAAAATCACTATGGCTACACCTTC.

This clonotype has a handful of counts. The chain is built from TRBV29-1 and TRBJ2-3; 12 bases are shared with TRBD2. This CDR3 spans 15 amino acids. V trimming: 1 base; J trimming: 6 bases; junction bases outside the gene matches: 5. The germline V gene encodes CDR1 SQVTM and CDR2 ANQGSEA. The CDR3 sequence: CSVEGLAGGPDTQYF. For the CDR3, the DNA is TGCAGCGTTGAAGGCCTAGCGGGAGGGCCTGATACGCAGTATTTT.

This clonotype came up a few times. CDR3 region: CASSLPGQGNIQYF. The DNA of the CDR3 is TGTGCCAGCAGTTTACCGGGACAGGGGAACATTCAGTACTTC. The rearrangement joins TRBV6-1 to TRBJ2-4, with 10 bases lining up with TRBD1. Per the germline V gene, CDR1 is MNHNS and CDR2 is SASEGT. This CDR3 has 14 amino acids. V gave up 5 bases and J gave up 7 bases; unmatched junction bases: 5.

In regard to this clonotype: Since a much larger clone is just one base distant, this may be a read error. This chain connects TRBV2 to TRBJ2-1, with D possibly TRBD2 on 6 matching bases. Germline V gene lookup returns CDR1 SNHLY and CDR2 FYNNEI. This CDR3 has 14 amino acids. The CDR3 is CASISGTGNNEQLF. CDR3 sequence (DNA): TGTGCCAGCATCTCCGGGACTGGGAACAATGAGCAGCTCTTC.

This clonotype occurred many times. The V call is TRBV20-1, the J call TRBJ2-3; 14 positions agree with TRBD2. The ends lost 3 bases at V and 6 bases at J; junction bases unmatched: 5. This CDR3 comprises 15 residues. The germline V gene has CDR1 DFQATT and CDR2 SNEGSKA (reference sequence). The CDR3 coding sequence is TGCAGTGCTAGGCCGGGACTAGCGGGAGAGGATACGCAGTATTTT. Protein: CSARPGLAGEDTQYF.

The chain uses TRBV4-1 and TRBJ2-7; D is ambiguous. There are 13 residues in the CDR3. Germline CDR1 and CDR2: MGHRA and YSYEKL. Trimming pared 0 bases from V and 4 bases from J, leaving 7 bases between. For the CDR3, the DNA is TGCGCCAGCAGCCAAGATCCACGATACGAGCAGTACTTC. It translates to CASSQDPRYEQYF.

As for this clonotype: This may come from a read error, since a much larger clone is one base off. The chain links TRBV20-1 to TRBJ2-7; TRBD1 might be the D (5 bases). This CDR3 contains 13 residues. Trimming stripped 5 bases from V and 7 bases from J, with 18 bases between. The germline gives CDR1 DFQATT, CDR2 SNEGSKA (reference sequence). The CDR3 sequence: CSAGKGLNNEQYF. The DNA of the CDR3 is TGCAGTGCTGGGAAGGGGCTAAACAATGAGCAGTACTTC.

The DNA for the CDR3 is TGTGCCAGCACCAGACAGGGGGAGGCGGATACGCAGTATTTT. As protein: CASTRQGEADTQYF. The chain links TRBV19 to TRBJ2-3, with 9 bases lining up with TRBD1. V gave up 9 bases and J gave up 6 bases; unmatched junction bases: 10. Germline V CDR1 and CDR2: LNHDA, SQIVND (reference sequence). This CDR3 region has 14 residues.

This chain links TRBV25-1 with TRBJ2-1; TRBD2 might be the D (6 bases). V dropped 4 bases and J dropped 1 base, with 17 bases sitting between them. Germline CDR1 and CDR2: MGHDK and SYGVNS. The CDR3 contains 17 residues. CDR3 DNA: TGTGCCAGCAGTGCCGGGACTCCACTACGTTCCTACAATGAGCAGTTCTTC. This translates into CASSAGTPLRSYNEQFF.